This TCR beta chain was profiled in a study of OX40 agonist ivuxolimab in advanced cancers. Study findings and constraints: Both CD4+ and CD8+ T cell populations in blood had undergone clonal expansion by week 6 at 0.1 to 3.0 mg/kg.

TCRdb's copy holds only in-frame clones and misses some; the assay was immunoSEQ multiplex PCR. Found here are approximately 70,000 clones, 85% to 90% of them singletons; the top ten hold 5% to 6.5%. A remark on this clone: Its antigen is currently unknown.

Per germline, CDR1 LGHNA and CDR2 YSLEER. V lost 8 bases and J 5 bases, leaving 10 bases between the germline ends. The CDR3 length is 12 residues. The gene calls are TRBV4-3 and TRBJ2-1; D unclear. This material consisted of CD4+ or CD8+ T cells sorted from blood, taken in a trial of the OX40 agonist ivuxolimab. The clonotype originates from an adult with an advanced solid tumor such as melanoma, head and neck, liver or kidney cancer. This CDR3 is CASQGPNNEQFF. CDR3 in DNA: TGCGCCAGCCAAGGGCCTAACAATGAGCAGTTCTTC.